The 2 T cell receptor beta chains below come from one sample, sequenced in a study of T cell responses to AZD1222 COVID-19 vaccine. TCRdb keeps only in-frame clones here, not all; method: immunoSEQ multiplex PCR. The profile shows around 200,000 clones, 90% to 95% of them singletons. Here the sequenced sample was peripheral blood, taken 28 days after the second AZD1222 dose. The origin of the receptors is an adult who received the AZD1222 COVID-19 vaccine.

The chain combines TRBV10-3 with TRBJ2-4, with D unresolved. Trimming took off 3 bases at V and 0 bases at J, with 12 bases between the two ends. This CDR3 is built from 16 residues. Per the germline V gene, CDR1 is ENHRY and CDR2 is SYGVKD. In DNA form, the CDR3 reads TGTGCCATCAGTGACCCCCAGGAAGGAGCCAAAAACATTCAGTACTTC. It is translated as CAISDPQEGAKNIQYF.

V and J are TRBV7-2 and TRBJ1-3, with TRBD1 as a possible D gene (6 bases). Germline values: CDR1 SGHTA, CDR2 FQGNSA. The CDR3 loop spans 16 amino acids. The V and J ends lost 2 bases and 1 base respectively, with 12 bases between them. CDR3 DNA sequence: TGTGCCAGCAGCTTAACCGCCGGGACATCTGGAAACACCATATATTTT. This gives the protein CASSLTAGTSGNTIYF.